Presented here are 10 T cell receptor beta chains from one specimen sequenced in a study of cytomegalovirus exposure and HLA in healthy donors. Primers: 60 Vbeta forward and 13 Jbeta reverse. TCRdb's table, derived via immunoSEQ multiplex PCR, lists solely in-frame clones and lacks some. The sample lists about 190,000 clones, about 77% seen once, with 4.5% to 7.5% in the top ten. Sequenced: PBMCs. The receptors derive from a woman between 25 and 40 years old in good health and CMV-seropositive.

CDR3 nucleotides: TGTGCCAGCAGCGCACCTGGACTAGAGGGCACCGGGGAGCTGTTTTTT. Amino acids: CASSAPGLEGTGELFF. V is TRBV7-9 and J is TRBJ2-2; 7 bases are shared with TRBD2. V gave up 5 bases and J gave up 4 bases; unmatched junction bases: 10. Germline V gives CDR1 SEHNR, CDR2 FQNEAQ (reference sequence). The CDR3 is 16 residues long.

This clone has just a few counts. The chain employs TRBV28 and TRBJ1-2; D remains ambiguous. Between the trimmed V and J ends, which lost 8 bases and 0 bases, there was a span of 7 bases. This CDR3 comprises 12 residues. Germline-derived CDR1 and CDR2 are MDHEN and SYDVKM. CDR3 region: CASHRSNYGYTF. CDR3 sequence (DNA): TGTGCCAGCCACCGGTCTAACTATGGCTACACCTTC.

V usage is TRBV5-1 and J usage is TRBJ2-1, with a tentative D call TRBD1 (6 bases). The germline V gene has CDR1 SGHRS and CDR2 YFSETQ. Trimming took 4 bases from V and 5 from J, leaving 25 bases between them. The CDR3 loop spans 18 amino acids. The CDR3 DNA is TGCGCCAGCAGCCCGACTCCGGGACAAACGCTCCCCCACAATGAGCAGTTCTTC. Amino acids: CASSPTPGQTLPHNEQFF.

This clone was counted a few times. The chain carries TRBV7-9 and TRBJ1-5; D is unclear. CDR1 and CDR2 (germline): SEHNR, FQNEAQ (reference sequence). The CDR3 has 12 amino acids. The ends were cut back, 5 bases at V and 5 bases at J, with 7 bases in the middle. CDR3 sequence reads: CASSPLDQPQHF. As DNA, the CDR3 is TGTGCCAGCAGCCCTCTAGATCAGCCCCAGCATTTT.

CDR3 region: CASSFLTTNEKLFF. The CDR3 DNA follows: TGTGCCAGCAGCTTTCTTACAACTAATGAAAAACTGTTTTTT. V usage is TRBV7-9 and J usage is TRBJ1-4; D unclear. V was shortened by 3 bases and J by 0 bases, with 5 bases between the two germline ends. The CDR3 spans 14 residues. CDR1 and CDR2 (germline): SEHNR, FQNEAQ (reference sequence).

V is TRBV5-1 and J is TRBJ2-7; unclear D gene. The germline V gene has CDR1 SGHRS and CDR2 YFSETQ. Trimming left V 1 base short and J 0 bases short, with 8 bases between. The CDR3 runs 14 residues. The CDR3: CASSLNGGSYEQYF. DNA of the CDR3: TGCGCCAGCAGCTTGAACGGCGGCTCCTACGAGCAGTACTTC. The full variable domain, rest sourced from reference TRBV5-1 and TRBJ2-7, is KAGVTQTPRYLIKTRGQQVTLSCSPISGHRSVSWYQQTPGQGLQFLFEYFSETQRNKGNFPGRFSGRQFSNSRSEMNVSTLELGDSALYLCASSLNGGSYEQYFGPGTRLTVT.

The chain couples TRBV7-9 to TRBJ2-4; 9 nucleotides match TRBD1. Germline V gene sequence: CDR1 SEHNR, CDR2 FQNEAQ (reference sequence). After removal of 1 base from V and 3 bases from J, the junction contained 4 bases not matched to a gene. This CDR3 contains 16 residues. This chain's CDR3 is CASSLEQGAVKNIQYF. Written as DNA, the CDR3 is TGTGCCAGCAGCTTAGAACAGGGGGCAGTCAAAAACATTCAGTACTTC.

The rearrangement links TRBV4-1 to TRBJ1-4; D perhaps matches TRBD1 (6 bases). Germline V gene lookup returns CDR1 MGHRA and CDR2 YSYEKL. Trimming shortened V by 2 bases and J by 7 bases, and 14 bases separated the two germline ends. The CDR3 runs to 15 residues. CDR3 region: CASSQRWGGGEKLFF. For the CDR3, the DNA is TGCGCCAGCAGCCAAAGGTGGGGAGGGGGTGAAAAACTGTTTTTT.

This clone showed up just once. The chain joins TRBV13 to TRBJ2-7, with 7 bases aligning to TRBD2. Trimming removed 4 bases from V and 7 bases from J; junction bases left unmatched: 7. This CDR3 has 13 residues. Germline CDR1 and CDR2: PRHDT and FYEKMQ (reference sequence). CDR3 protein: CASSSVGRWEQYF. The CDR3 DNA follows: TGTGCCAGCAGCTCAGTCGGGAGGTGGGAGCAGTACTTC. Full variable domain (missing parts from reference TRBV13 and TRBJ2-7): AAGVIQSPRHLIKEKRETATLKCYPIPRHDTVYWYQQGPGQDPQFLISFYEKMQSDKGSIPDRFSAQQFSDYHSELNMSSLELGDSALYFCASSSVGRWEQYFGPGTRLTVT.

The chain has TRBV5-8 and TRBJ1-1; 8 nucleotides align to TRBD1. The germline V gene has CDR1 SGHTS and CDR2 YDEGEE. CDR3 length equals 11 residues. With 4 bases clipped from V and 11 bases from J, the junction kept 4 bases outside the gene matches. The CDR3 reads CASSRDRRAFF. The DNA for the CDR3 is TGTGCCAGCAGCCGGGACAGGCGGGCTTTCTTT.